The clone carrying this TCR beta chain was counted a few times. What it recognizes is unknown. Trimming shortened V by 2 bases and J by 1 base, and 8 bases separated the two germline ends. CDR1 and CDR2 (germline): SGHVS, FQNEAQ. The CDR3 is 14 amino acids. These data belong to a study of cytomegalovirus exposure and HLA in healthy donors. Notes on the study in general: Previous analysis showed most TCR beta V segments were productive about 87% or about 30% of the time.

Vbeta (60) and Jbeta (13) primers were used in the PCR. Some clones are missing from TCRdb's copy, which holds only in-frame ones; the method was immunoSEQ multiplex PCR. The sample lists over 150,000 clones; around 84% were seen once. Donors in the study were healthy people who gave bone marrow. Sequences were obtained from PBMCs. This chain connects TRBV7-8 to TRBJ1-1, with D uncertain. This TCR came from a girl aged 2 to 9 in good health and CMV-seropositive. The CDR3 loop is CASSLIPTNTEAFF. For the CDR3, the DNA is TGTGCCAGCAGCTTAATCCCTACGAACACTGAAGCTTTCTTT.